The 29 T cell receptor beta chains below come from one sample, sequenced in a study of cytotoxic CD8 clonotypes in ibrutinib-treated CLL. Sequencing used immunoSEQ multiplex PCR; TCRdb keeps in-frame clones, though not all of them. The sample records 110,000 to 150,000 clones, around 76% being singletons. The source was PBMCs, collected after 24 months of ibrutinib treatment. The receptors derive from a human donor with chronic lymphocytic leukemia.

This clone showed up just a few times. The chain employs TRBV4-2 and TRBJ2-3, with a tentative D call TRBD2 (6 bases). The length of the CDR3 is 18 residues. Trimming took off 1 base at V and 0 bases at J, with 17 bases between the two ends. Germline V gene data show CDR1 as LGHNA and CDR2 as YNFKEQ. The CDR3 coding sequence is TGTGCCAGCAGCCAAGTGGCGGGACTGCCCTCTAGCACAGATACGCAGTATTTT. Translating it yields CASSQVAGLPSSTDTQYF.

The J gene is TRBJ1-4, the V gene TRBV28; TRBD1 agrees at 7 bases. Germline loops: CDR1 MDHEN, CDR2 SYDVKM. After removal of 10 bases from V and 2 bases from J, the junction contained 4 bases not matched to a gene. The CDR3 has 13 amino acids. Here the CDR3 DNA reads TGTGCCAATCAGGGGGGGACTAATGAAAAACTGTTTTTT. It is translated as CANQGGTNEKLFF.

This sequence joins TRBV10-3 and TRBJ2-5; D is undetermined. The CDR3 spans 13 residues. Germline CDR1 is ENHRY and CDR2 is SYGVKD. Trimming cost V 1 base and J 7 bases, with 10 bases left between them. The CDR3 here is CAISELGIWTQYF. CDR3 DNA: TGTGCCATCAGTGAGTTAGGGATATGGACCCAGTACTTC.

This chain links TRBV28 with TRBJ1-2; the match to TRBD1 covers 7 bases. V lost 5 bases to trimming and J lost 0 bases; unmatched junction nucleotides: 3. The germline CDR1 and CDR2 sequences are MDHEN and SYDVKM. The CDR3 contains 14 residues. DNA of the CDR3: TGTGCCAGCAGTCAAGGACAGGCTAACTATGGCTACACCTTC. Translated, it gives CASSQGQANYGYTF.

The chain joins TRBV7-9 to TRBJ2-3, with 9 bases aligning to TRBD1. CDR1 SEHNR and CDR2 FQNEAQ come from the germline V gene (reference sequence). This CDR3 has 16 amino acids. The trim removed 1 base at V and 4 bases at J, leaving 6 bases unmatched. CDR3 DNA: TGTGCCAGCAGCTTAGGGGGACAGGGTGGGTCAGATACGCAGTATTTT. Translation gives CASSLGGQGGSDTQYF.

This sequence joins TRBV7-2 and TRBJ2-2, with 7 bases that match TRBD2. This CDR3 has 16 amino acids. V trimming: 5 bases; J trimming: 5 bases; junction bases outside the gene matches: 11. Germline CDR1 and CDR2: SGHTA and FQGNSA. DNA for the CDR3: TGTGCCAGCAGCGGAAGGGGCGGGGGTGTAACCGGGGAGCTGTTTTTT. Encoded protein: CASSGRGGGVTGELFF. The full variable domain, in which reference TRBV7-2 and TRBJ2-2 provide the parts outside the CDR3, is GAGVSQSPSNKVTEKGKDVELRCDPISGHTALYWYRQSLGQGLEFLIYFQGNSAPDKSGLPSDRFSAERTGGSVSTLTIQRTQQEDSAVYLCASSGRGGGVTGELFFGEGSRLTVL.

The table lists this clone with many counts. The chain employs TRBV27 and TRBJ2-2; no reliable D call. Trimming pared 5 bases from V and 2 bases from J, leaving 3 bases between. Germline V gene data show CDR1 as MNHEY and CDR2 as SMNVEV (reference sequence). The CDR3 has 12 amino acids. The CDR3 region is CASSPNTGELFF. The CDR3 DNA follows: TGTGCCAGCAGTCCTAACACCGGGGAGCTGTTTTTT.

This clone was seen a handful of times. The chain joins TRBV11-2 to TRBJ2-7, with TRBD1 matching over 12 bases. The CDR3 is made up of 15 amino acids. Germline CDR1 reads SGHAT; CDR2 reads FQNNGV. V shed 2 bases and J 6 bases; nucleotides not matched to a gene: 5. Here the CDR3 DNA reads TGTGCCAGCAGCTTAACCGGGACAGGGGGCGCCGAGCAGTACTTC. Amino acid sequence: CASSLTGTGGAEQYF. Together with reference TRBV11-2 and TRBJ2-7, the CDR3 gives the full variable domain: EAGVAQSPRYKIIEKRQSVAFWCNPISGHATLYWYQQILGQGPKLLIQFQNNGVVDDSQLPKDRFSAERLKGVDSTLKIQPAKLEDSAVYLCASSLTGTGGAEQYFGPGTRLTVT.

The rearrangement links TRBV19 to TRBJ1-2; a possible D gene is TRBD1 (6 bases). This CDR3 spans 14 amino acids. Germline values: CDR1 LNHDA, CDR2 SQIVND (reference sequence). With 5 bases removed from V and 0 bases from J, the gap between germline ends came to 10 bases. The CDR3 here is CASSRTDSNYGYTF. In nucleotides, the CDR3 is TGTGCCAGTAGTCGGACAGACTCTAACTATGGCTACACCTTC.

The V gene is TRBV7-8, the J gene TRBJ1-2, with a tentative D call TRBD1 (6 bases). The CDR3 runs 16 residues. The germline V and J ends were trimmed by 2 bases and 4 bases, with 17 bases remaining between them. The germline gives CDR1 SGHVS, CDR2 FQNEAQ. The CDR3 spells CASSLTGGALGYGYTF. The CDR3 nucleotides are TGTGCCAGCAGCTTAACGGGGGGGGCGTTGGGCTATGGCTACACCTTC.

The chain links TRBV5-1 to TRBJ2-2; D uncertain. The CDR3 sequence is 13 residues long. The germline V gene has CDR1 SGHRS and CDR2 YFSETQ. Deletions cut 4 bases from V and 6 bases from J, with 10 bases between. The CDR3 sequence is CASSLELAGELFF. Written as DNA, the CDR3 is TGCGCCAGCAGCCTAGAACTTGCCGGGGAGCTGTTTTTT.

The CDR3 DNA follows: TGCGCCAGCAGCCAACCTACAGGGTCCGGGGCCAACGTCCTGACTTTC. It encodes CASSQPTGSGANVLTF. The V and J genes are TRBV5-1 and TRBJ2-6; a possible D gene is TRBD1 (6 bases). CDR1 is SGHRS and CDR2 is YFSETQ in the germline V gene. Between the trimmed V and J ends, which lost 4 bases and 4 bases, there was a span of 15 bases. The CDR3 covers 16 residues.

This rearrangement joins TRBV7-9 to TRBJ1-3; D is uncertain. The germline V gene encodes CDR1 SEHNR and CDR2 FQNEAQ (reference sequence). The ends were cut back, 2 bases at V and 6 bases at J, with 11 bases in the middle. The CDR3 spans 14 residues. The DNA for the CDR3 is TGTGCCAGCAGCTTATGGACCCGGGAAAACACCATATATTTT. It codes for CASSLWTRENTIYF.

The chain carries TRBV11-1 and TRBJ2-7, with 11 bases that match TRBD1. The CDR3 contains 15 residues. The germline gives CDR1 SGHAT, CDR2 FQDESV (reference sequence). V was pared by 5 bases and J by 5 bases, with 8 bases of the junction left unmatched. The CDR3 here is CASSPRTGGMDEQYF. The CDR3 nucleotides read TGTGCCAGCAGCCCCCGGACAGGGGGCATGGACGAGCAGTACTTC.

This clone was recorded at least ten times. This chain joins TRBV10-3 and TRBJ1-5; D gene unclear. This CDR3 has 13 amino acids. V gave up 2 bases and J gave up 5 bases, with 7 bases separating them. Germline loops: CDR1 ENHRY, CDR2 SYGVKD. This CDR3 reads CAISEGGDQPQHF. Here the CDR3 DNA reads TGTGCCATCAGTGAGGGCGGGGATCAGCCCCAGCATTTT.

This chain uses TRBV18 with TRBJ2-7; no clear D gene. The CDR3 spans 11 residues. Trimming stripped 6 bases from V and 0 bases from J, with 3 bases between. Per the germline V gene, CDR1 is KGHSH and CDR2 is LQKENI. The CDR3 here is CASSSSYEQYF. For the CDR3, the DNA is TGTGCCAGCTCCAGCTCCTACGAGCAGTACTTC.

The V gene is TRBV7-2, the J gene TRBJ2-7, with D maybe TRBD2 (6 bases). The V end was cut by 5 bases, the J end by 3 bases, with 14 bases between. The CDR3 consists of 14 residues. Germline CDR1 SGHTA, CDR2 FQGNSA. The CDR3 region is CASSPGGFRYEQYF. CDR3 in DNA: TGTGCCAGCAGCCCCGGGGGATTCCGCTACGAGCAGTACTTC.

The chain couples TRBV4-3 to TRBJ2-2, with 12 bases that match TRBD2. Germline trimming cut 3 bases from V and 6 bases from J; bases unmatched to any gene: 8. This CDR3 has 17 residues. Per germline, CDR1 LGHNA and CDR2 YSLEER. The CDR3 reads CASSHLRASGGAGELFF. The CDR3 DNA reads TGCGCCAGCAGCCACCTCCGGGCTAGCGGGGGGGCCGGGGAGCTGTTTTTT.

This clone was recorded a few times. The chain joins TRBV2 to TRBJ1-2; D is perhaps TRBD1 (5 bases). Trimming took off 5 bases at V and 8 bases at J, with 12 bases between the two ends. The CDR3 is made up of 12 amino acids. The germline CDR1 and CDR2 sequences are SNHLY and FYNNEI. Here the CDR3 DNA reads TGTGCCAGCAGTAGCCACGGGGGAGGCTACACCTTC. As protein: CASSSHGGGYTF.

This clone was detected only a few times. The V and J genes are TRBV4-1 and TRBJ1-2; D is ambiguous. CDR1 is MGHRA, CDR2 YSYEKL, per germline. Trimming left V 0 bases short and J 3 bases short, with 11 bases between. The length of the CDR3 is 15 residues. The CDR3 bases are TGCGCCAGCAGCCAAGATTGGGCCGCAGACTATGGCTACACCTTC. Translation gives CASSQDWAADYGYTF.

The rearrangement links TRBV5-6 to TRBJ2-3; a weak D match, TRBD2 (5 bases). This CDR3 has 15 residues. Trimming took 0 bases from V and 3 from J, leaving 11 bases between them. CDR1 is SGHDT and CDR2 is YYEEEE in the germline V gene. The CDR3 DNA is TGTGCCAGCAGCTTGGTTCGGATAGCGACAGATACGCAGTATTTT. This gives the protein CASSLVRIATDTQYF.

The genes are TRBV30 and TRBJ2-7; the match to TRBD2 covers 8 bases. The CDR3 is 15 residues long. V dropped 3 bases and J dropped 2; count of bases not matched to a gene: 9. CDR1 and CDR2 (germline): GTSNPN, SVGIG (reference sequence). The CDR3 spells CAWRRNSGAPYEQYF. For the CDR3, the DNA is TGTGCCTGGAGGCGTAATAGCGGGGCCCCCTACGAGCAGTACTTC.

The V and J genes are TRBV7-2 and TRBJ2-2; D perhaps matches TRBD2 (6 bases). Germline CDR1 reads SGHTA; CDR2 reads FQGNSA. Between the trimmed V and J ends, which lost 2 bases and 4 bases, there was a span of 11 bases. The CDR3 contains 15 residues. The CDR3, as DNA: TGTGCCAGCAGCTTAAATAGCGGACTCACCGGGGAGCTGTTTTTT. Protein sequence: CASSLNSGLTGELFF.

The chain couples TRBV6-6 to TRBJ2-5; possibly TRBD1 for D (5 bases). V lost 2 bases and J lost 5, with 18 bases in between. The CDR3 has 16 amino acids. Germline CDR1 is MNHNY and CDR2 is SVGAGI (reference sequence). The CDR3 reads CASSYGHGRTRETQYF. The CDR3 DNA sequence: TGTGCCAGCAGTTACGGACACGGGCGGACGAGGGAGACCCAGTACTTC.

This chain joins TRBV7-2 and TRBJ2-7, with D possibly being TRBD1 (5 bases). The ends were cut back, 1 base at V and 7 bases at J, with 11 bases in the middle. CDR3 size: 13 residues. Germline V lookup: CDR1 SGHTA, CDR2 FQGNSA. Here the CDR3 reads CASSLGQGREQYF. CDR3 in DNA: TGTGCCAGCAGCTTAGGGCAGGGCCGGGAGCAGTACTTC.

As for this clone: Compared with germline, one end of the junction differs, possibly owing to a read error. The CDR3 coding sequence is TGTGCCAGCAGCGGCCGGGACAGAATAAGGCCGAGGTTC. Translating gives CASSGRDRIRPRF. V and J are TRBV7-8 and TRBJ1-2; the match to TRBD1 covers 7 bases. Germline V CDR1 and CDR2: SGHVS, FQNEAQ. The CDR3 contains 13 residues. Full variable domain (outside the CDR3, taken from reference TRBV7-8 and TRBJ1-2): GAGVSQSPRYKVAKRGQDVALRCDPISGHVSLFWYQQALGQGPEFLTYFQNEAQLDKSGLPSDRFFAERPEGSVSTLKIQRTQQEDSAVYLCASSGRDRIRPRFGSGTRLTVV.

The rearrangement links TRBV11-1 to TRBJ2-5, with D tentatively TRBD2 (5 bases). This CDR3 spans 13 amino acids. The germline gives CDR1 SGHAT, CDR2 FQDESV (reference sequence). Trimming removed 5 bases at V and 2 bases at J, with 9 bases between. The CDR3 DNA sequence: TGTGCCAGCAGCCAGACTACTCAAGAGACCCAGTACTTC. This codes for CASSQTTQETQYF.

Many counts were recorded for this clone. The CDR3 spells CASSTTGAAKNIQYF. CDR3 coding DNA: TGTGCCAGCAGTACGACAGGGGCGGCCAAAAACATTCAGTACTTC. The chain carries TRBV6-6 and TRBJ2-4, with 8 bases aligning to TRBD1. Trimming took 5 bases from V and 1 from J; bases not matched to a gene: 4. The V gene's germline CDR1 is MNHNY and CDR2 SVGAGI (reference sequence). The CDR3 spans 15 residues.

The V gene is TRBV7-3, the J gene TRBJ2-3; D unresolved. Germline V gives CDR1 SGHTA, CDR2 FQGTGA. The CDR3 sequence is 15 residues long. Deletions cut 0 bases from V and 2 bases from J, with 9 bases between. The DNA for the CDR3 is TGTGCCAGCAGCTTAACAGCCACCTCCACAGATACGCAGTATTTT. Translated, it gives CASSLTATSTDTQYF.